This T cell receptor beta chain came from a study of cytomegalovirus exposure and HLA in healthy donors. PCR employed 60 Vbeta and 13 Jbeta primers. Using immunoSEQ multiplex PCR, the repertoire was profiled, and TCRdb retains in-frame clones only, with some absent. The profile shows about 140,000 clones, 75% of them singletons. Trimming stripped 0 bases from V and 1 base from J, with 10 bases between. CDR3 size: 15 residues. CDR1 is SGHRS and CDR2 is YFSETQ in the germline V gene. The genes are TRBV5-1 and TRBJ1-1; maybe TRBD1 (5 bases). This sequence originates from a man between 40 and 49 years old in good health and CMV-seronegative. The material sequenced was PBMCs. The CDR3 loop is CASSLVGQGNTEAFF. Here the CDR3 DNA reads TGCGCCAGCAGCTTGGTAGGGCAGGGGAACACTGAAGCTTTCTTT.